This T cell receptor (beta chain) emerged from a study of beta chain features in type 1 diabetes. This clone was seen only a few times. What was sequenced were expressed TCRB transcripts, since all of the isolated RNA had been reverse transcribed. This table comes from immunoSEQ multiplex PCR, and its TCRdb copy is limited to in-frame clones, with some not included. Of fewer than 250,000 clones in the sample, 13% to 15% were seen once. The CDR3 is 14 amino acids. The germline V and J ends were trimmed by 2 bases and 1 base, with 8 bases remaining between them. Germline CDR1 is SEHNR and CDR2 is FQNEAQ (reference sequence).

The sample was naive CD4+ T cells from blood. This receptor was obtained from a middle-aged woman in good health. The J gene is TRBJ1-1, the V gene TRBV7-9; D is undetermined. As DNA, the CDR3 is TGTGCCAGCAGCTTACGACACGAGAACACTGAAGCTTTCTTT. Amino acid sequence: CASSLRHENTEAFF.